Following are 21 T cell receptor beta chains from one sample sequenced in a study of T cell responses to AZD1222 COVID-19 vaccine. Profiled with immunoSEQ multiplex PCR; TCRdb holds only in-frame clones, not every one. The sample includes 140,000 to 150,000 clones, 86% of them seen just once. Source: peripheral blood, taken 28 days after the second AZD1222 dose. The receptors shown here come from an adult who received the AZD1222 COVID-19 vaccine.

This clone was recorded once. V and J are TRBV6-5 and TRBJ2-7; D tentatively fits TRBD1 or TRBD2 (7 bases each). The germline CDR1 and CDR2 sequences are MNHEY and SVGAGI. The CDR3 is 14 amino acids. Trimming pared 5 bases from V and 2 bases from J, leaving 13 bases between. CDR3 amino acids: CASSRSGTAYEQYF. CDR3 DNA sequence: TGTGCCAGCAGTCGAAGCGGGACAGCCTACGAGCAGTACTTC.

The V and J genes are TRBV6-5 and TRBJ1-5; 10 bases align to TRBD1. The CDR3 length is 13 residues. V lost 6 bases to trimming and J lost 5 bases; unmatched junction nucleotides: 1. Germline-derived CDR1 and CDR2 are MNHEY and SVGAGI. CDR3 in DNA: TGTGCCAGCAGGGGGACAGGGGATCAGCCCCAGCATTTT. Translation: CASRGTGDQPQHF.

The J gene is TRBJ2-1, the V gene TRBV7-9; 10 bases match TRBD1. The trim removed 5 bases at V and 0 bases at J, leaving 4 bases unmatched. The CDR3 spans 16 residues. Looked up from germline, CDR1 is SEHNR and CDR2 is FQNEAQ (reference sequence). The CDR3 here is CASSHGDRGSYNEQFF. CDR3 nucleotide sequence: TGTGCCAGCAGCCACGGGGACAGGGGCTCCTACAATGAGCAGTTCTTC.

CDR3: CASSSVLAGGETQYF. As DNA, the CDR3 is TGTGCCAGCAGCTCCGTATTGGCAGGGGGAGAGACCCAGTACTTC. This chain links TRBV7-6 with TRBJ2-5, with 7 bases fitting TRBD1. Losses at the gene ends were 4 bases for V and 4 bases for J; bases not matched to a gene: 9. Germline assignment: CDR1 SGHVS and CDR2 FNYEAQ. The CDR3 contains 15 residues.

The genes are TRBV3-1 (or the pseudogene TRBV3-2) and TRBJ2-5, with D perhaps matching TRBD1 (6 bases). The CDR3 extends over 14 amino acids. CDR1 is LGHDT and CDR2 is YNNKEL in the germline V gene (reference sequence). V lost 4 bases and J 2 bases, leaving 11 bases between the germline ends. CDR3 in DNA: TGTGCCAGCAGCCTATGGGACACACAAGAGACCCAGTACTTC. It encodes CASSLWDTQETQYF.

This clone was seen only once. V and J are TRBV18 and TRBJ2-5; 8 nucleotides align to TRBD1. Unmatched junction bases numbered 7, after V lost 5 bases and J lost 2 bases. CDR1 is KGHSH and CDR2 is LQKENI in the germline V gene. The CDR3 runs 15 residues. The CDR3 coding sequence is TGTGCCAGCTCAGCCACGGGACAGGTACAAGAGACCCAGTACTTC. This codes for CASSATGQVQETQYF.

This clone was counted once. The rearrangement links TRBV7-8 to TRBJ1-5, with D hard to call. The length of the CDR3 is 13 residues. The V and J ends lost 0 bases and 5 bases respectively, with 5 bases between them. Germline loops: CDR1 SGHVS, CDR2 FQNEAQ. CDR3 DNA: TGTGCCAGCAGCTTAGCGTCGGATCAGCCCCAGCATTTT. This encodes CASSLASDQPQHF.

The V and J genes are TRBV3-1 (or the pseudogene TRBV3-2) and TRBJ2-3, with D maybe TRBD2 (6 bases). V lost 3 bases and J 9 bases, leaving 16 bases between the germline ends. This CDR3 spans 14 amino acids. From germline, CDR1 is LGHDT and CDR2 YNNKEL (reference sequence). The CDR3 coding sequence is TGTGCCAGCAGCCAGCGGCGGGGCGCCGCCACGCAGTATTTT. It translates to CASSQRRGAATQYF.

The genes are TRBV27 and TRBJ1-1, with TRBD1 matching 7 bases. V lost 5 bases and J lost 11; bases outside the gene matches: 8. This CDR3 spans 12 amino acids. Germline CDR1 is MNHEY and CDR2 is SMNVEV (reference sequence). CDR3 protein: CASSEQGFGAFF. The CDR3 DNA is TGTGCCAGCAGTGAACAGGGGTTCGGGGCTTTCTTT.

The V call is TRBV11-2, the J call TRBJ1-6; perhaps TRBD1 as D (6 bases). This CDR3 is built from 15 residues. Trimming cost V 5 bases and J 8 bases, with 16 bases left between them. Germline loops: CDR1 SGHAT, CDR2 FQNNGV. The chain's CDR3 is CASSQNRDPYSPLHF. In DNA form, the CDR3 reads TGTGCCAGCAGCCAGAACAGGGATCCGTATTCACCCCTCCACTTT.

V usage is TRBV28 and J usage is TRBJ1-6; 7 bases match TRBD1. CDR1 and CDR2 from the germline V gene are MDHEN and SYDVKM. The CDR3 runs 16 residues. Germline trimming cut 6 bases from V and 0 bases from J; bases unmatched to any gene: 5. CDR3 region: CASRLPGGSYNSPLHF. As DNA, the CDR3 is TGTGCCAGCAGACTTCCAGGGGGCTCCTATAATTCACCCCTCCACTTT.

The chain recombines TRBV7-6 with TRBJ2-7; possible D gene TRBD2, 6 bases. Germline CDR1 and CDR2: SGHVS and FNYEAQ. V was cut by 0 bases and J by 2 bases, with 8 bases left in between. The CDR3 has 14 residues. CDR3 sequence reads: CASSLAGGTYEQYF. The DNA for the CDR3 is TGTGCCAGCAGCTTAGCGGGAGGCACCTACGAGCAGTACTTC.

This clone was counted once. The gene calls are TRBV7-2 and TRBJ2-1; D is possibly TRBD2 (6 bases). The CDR3 consists of 14 residues. Germline assignment: CDR1 SGHTA and CDR2 FQGNSA. Trimming removed 2 bases from V and 2 bases from J, with 7 bases in between. CDR3 in amino acids: CASSLPGAYNEQFF. The CDR3 DNA follows: TGTGCCAGCAGCTTACCGGGGGCCTACAATGAGCAGTTCTTC.

This clone was seen only a few times. The V and J genes are TRBV18 and TRBJ1-5; D is perhaps TRBD1 (5 bases). The CDR3 runs 14 residues. CDR1 and CDR2 (germline): KGHSH, LQKENI. Trimming stripped 4 bases from V and 3 bases from J, with 10 bases between. The CDR3 DNA sequence: TGTGCCAGCTCACGTGGGACGGCCAATCAGCCCCAGCATTTT. Protein product: CASSRGTANQPQHF.

The chain combines TRBV30 with TRBJ2-7; 10 bases map to TRBD1. This CDR3 region has 15 residues. Germline CDR1 is GTSNPN and CDR2 is SVGIG (reference sequence). V shed 3 bases and J 1 base; nucleotides not matched to a gene: 6. For the CDR3, the DNA is TGTGCCTGGAGCACTGGGACAGGGGTTTCCTACGAGCAGTACTTC. Translated: CAWSTGTGVSYEQYF.

V usage is TRBV9 and J usage is TRBJ2-2, with no clear D. V lost 2 bases to trimming and J lost 0 bases, with 5 bases between them. In germline, CDR1 is SGDLS, CDR2 YYNGEE. The CDR3 has 14 amino acids. The CDR3, as DNA: TGTGCCAGCAGCGTGGTTCCGAACACCGGGGAGCTGTTTTTT. This codes for CASSVVPNTGELFF.

This chain links TRBV9 with TRBJ2-2; no definite D call. V lost 2 bases to trimming and J lost 8 bases, with 16 bases between them. The CDR3 has 15 residues. Germline lookup yields CDR1 SGDLS and CDR2 YYNGEE. The CDR3 loop is CASSVRDSQPGELFF. In DNA, the CDR3 is TGTGCCAGCAGCGTTAGGGATTCCCAACCGGGGGAGCTGTTTTTT.

The chain combines TRBV9 with TRBJ2-3; 9 bases align to TRBD2. With 4 bases clipped from V and 0 bases from J, the junction kept 6 bases outside the gene matches. Looked up from germline, CDR1 is SGDLS and CDR2 is YYNGEE. CDR3 length equals 16 residues. Written as DNA, the CDR3 is TGTGCCAGCAGCTTTCGGACTAGCGAAAGCACAGATACGCAGTATTTT. It translates to CASSFRTSESTDTQYF.

J is TRBJ1-1 and V is TRBV7-8; D may be TRBD1 (5 bases). This CDR3 has 15 residues. The V end lost 2 bases, the J end lost 5 bases, and 15 bases lay between the germline ends. From germline, CDR1 is SGHVS and CDR2 FQNEAQ. The CDR3 loop is CASSLRRTGGTEAFF. Here the CDR3 DNA reads TGTGCCAGCAGCTTACGTCGGACCGGGGGTACTGAAGCTTTCTTT.

This rearrangement joins TRBV5-5 to TRBJ2-3, with D possibly TRBD2 on 7 matching bases. V dropped 3 bases and J dropped 0 bases, with 11 bases sitting between them. The CDR3 sequence is 15 residues long. In germline, CDR1 is SGHKS, CDR2 YYEKEE (reference sequence). CDR3 protein: CASSYGGASTDTQYF. The DNA for the CDR3 is TGTGCCAGCAGCTATGGGGGGGCCAGCACAGATACGCAGTATTTT.

The chain employs TRBV3-1 (or the pseudogene TRBV3-2) and TRBJ2-1, with D uncertain. The CDR3 is 17 amino acids. V was clipped by 5 bases and J by 4 bases, with 21 bases between them. Per the germline V gene, CDR1 is LGHDT and CDR2 is YNNKEL (reference sequence). The CDR3: CASSAQVVPSPYNEQFF. The CDR3, as DNA: TGTGCCAGCAGCGCTCAGGTGGTCCCAAGCCCTTACAATGAGCAGTTCTTC.